This TCR beta chain was profiled in a study of T cells in Graves' hyperthyroidism and ophthalmopathy. The CDR3 regions of TCR beta were amplified from RNA transcripts. Initially, a first-round RT-PCR of the TCR CDR3 employed the HTBI primer set. MiXCR, applied by TCRdb to the multiplex PCR reads, yields one record per CDR3 protein. Among 500,000 to 600,000 distinct CDR3 sequences, over 45% were seen once, and the ten largest hold 35% to 50%. The study, taken as a whole, reports: Most clonotypes expanded in thyroid above 0.001 were likewise present in blood.

Ten or more counts support this clonotype. Its antigen is not known. This CDR3 comprises 15 residues. Germline CDR1 and CDR2: SNHLY and FYNNEI. V was clipped by 8 bases and J by 3 bases, with 20 bases between them. This TCR was recovered from an adult woman with Graves' disease, either hyperthyroidism or ophthalmopathy (not recorded which). Sequenced material: peripheral blood or thyroid tissue (not recorded which). J is TRBJ2-7 and V is TRBV2; D gene unclear. In DNA, the CDR3 is TGTGCCAGCGCAGCAAGTGCTTGGAATAGCTACGAGCAGTACTTC. Protein sequence: CASAASAWNSYEQYF.